These T cell receptor beta chains were read from a single sample in a study of T cells in Graves' hyperthyroidism and ophthalmopathy. TCRdb passed the multiplex PCR reads through MiXCR, listing each CDR3 protein once. The sample contains fewer than 650,000 distinct CDR3 sequences, 14% of which appear only once. The sequenced material came from blood. The receptors shown here come from a woman aged 40-49 years with Graves' hyperthyroidism. Both conserved end residues are part of each CDR3. D genes are given only for firm matches. Rows may omit the clone size; those that give it use once, few, many or a size class.

length | D | size | J | V | DNA | CDR3
16 | NA | few | TRBJ2-3 | TRBV7-2 | TGTGCCAGCATCCTCCAGGGGATTAGTGGGACAGATACGCAGTATTTT | CASILQGISGTDTQYF
15 | NA | few | TRBJ1-5 | TRBV28 | TGTGCCAGCAGTTCTCCGGCTGATAGCAATCAGCCCCAGCATTTT | CASSSPADSNQPQHF
14 | TRBD2 | many | TRBJ2-1 | TRBV18 | TGTGCCAGCTCACCAAAGTCGGGAGGCAATGAGCAGTTCTTC | CASSPKSGGNEQFF
16 | NA | few | TRBJ2-5 | TRBV5-4 | TGTGCCAGCAGCTCACGTGGGGCCAGTAGAACAGAGACCCAGTACTTC | CASSSRGASRTETQYF
14 | TRBD1 | few | TRBJ2-3 | TRBV6-1 | TGTGCCAGCAGGCAGGGGGCAAGCACAGATACGCAGTATTTT | CASRQGASTDTQYF
19 | TRBD2 | NA | TRBJ2-7 | TRBV29-1 | TGCAGCGTTGAAGGGGGTCCCAACAGGGCGGGGGGCCCTTCCTACGAGCAGTACTTC | CSVEGGPNRAGGPSYEQYF
16 | TRBD2 | NA | TRBJ2-2 | TRBV27 | TGTGCCAGCAGTTTATCGGGACTAGCGGGAGCCGGGGAGCTGTTTTTT | CASSLSGLAGAGELFF
13 | NA | NA | TRBJ1-1 | TRBV19 | TGTGCCAGTAGGGAACCCGGACCGTATGAAGCTTTCTTT | CASREPGPYEAFF
14 | NA | NA | TRBJ1-2 | TRBV19 | TGTGCCAGTAGTACCTTGGACGGTCTCGACGGCTACACCTTC | CASSTLDGLDGYTF
11 | NA | many | TRBJ2-7 | TRBV20-1 | TGCAGTGCCGGTCGGGGCTACGAGCAGTACTTC | CSAGRGYEQYF
15 | NA | many | TRBJ2-7 | TRBV5-1 | TGCGCCAGCAGCCGAACCTCGGACGGGGCCTACGAGCAGTACTTC | CASSRTSDGAYEQYF
12 | NA | many | TRBJ2-2 | TRBV11-2 | TGTGCCAGCAGTACGAACACCGGGGGGCTGTTTTTT | CASSTNTGGLFF
14 | NA | many | TRBJ2-1 | TRBV7-8 | TGTGCCAGCAGCTTAGTTGGCTCTAGCAATGAGCAGTTCTTC | CASSLVGSSNEQFF
15 | NA | many | TRBJ2-2 | TRBV15 | TGTGCCACCAGCACCCCACTAGCTGACACCGGGGAGCTGTTTTTT | CATSTPLADTGELFF
14 | NA | few | TRBJ2-5 | TRBV20-1 | TGCAGTGCTAGTGAGGCAGGTTTACTAGAGACCCAGTACTTC | CSASEAGLLETQYF
16 | NA | many | TRBJ1-5 | TRBV28 | TGTGCCAGCACCGGTGGTGGGCTGAGGAGCAATCAGCCCCAGCATTTT | CASTGGGLRSNQPQHF
16 | TRBD2 | many | TRBJ2-3 | TRBV5-1 | TGCGCCAGCAGCCCCCTTGGGACTAGCGGAACAGATACGCAGTATTTT | CASSPLGTSGTDTQYF
13 | TRBD1 | many | TRBJ1-2 | TRBV5-6 | TGTGCCAGCAGCACAGGGGAGATCTATGGCTACACCTTC | CASSTGEIYGYTF
15 | TRBD2 | many | TRBJ2-5 | TRBV7-9 | TGTGCCAGCAGCTCCCGACTAGCGGGGACCGAGACCCAGTACTTC | CASSSRLAGTETQYF
12 | NA | many | TRBJ2-3 | TRBV28 | TGTGCCAGCCGGGGGAGCCTAGATACGCAGTATTTT | CASRGSLDTQYF
15 | TRBD2 | many | TRBJ2-1 | TRBV3-1 | TGTGCCAGCAGCCATAGCGGGAGGGCCTACAATGAGCAGTTCTTC | CASSHSGRAYNEQFF
16 | TRBD1 | few | TRBJ2-7 | TRBV6-1 | TGTGCCAGCAGTAACGGACAGGGAAGGGGTGACTACGAGCAGTACTTC | CASSNGQGRGDYEQYF